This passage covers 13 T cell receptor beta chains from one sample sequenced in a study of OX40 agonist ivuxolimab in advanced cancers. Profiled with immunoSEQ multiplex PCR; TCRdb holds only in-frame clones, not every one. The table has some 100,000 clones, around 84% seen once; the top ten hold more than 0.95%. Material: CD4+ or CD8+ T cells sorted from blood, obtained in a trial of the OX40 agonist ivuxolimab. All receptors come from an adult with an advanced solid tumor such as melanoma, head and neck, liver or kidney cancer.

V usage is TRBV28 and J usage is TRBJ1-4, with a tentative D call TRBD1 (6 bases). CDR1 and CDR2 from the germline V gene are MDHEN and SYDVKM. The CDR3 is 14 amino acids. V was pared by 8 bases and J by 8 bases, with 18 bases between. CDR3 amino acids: CASGSLGGLEKLFF. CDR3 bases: TGTGCCAGCGGTAGCTTAGGGGGTTTGGAAAAACTGTTTTTT.

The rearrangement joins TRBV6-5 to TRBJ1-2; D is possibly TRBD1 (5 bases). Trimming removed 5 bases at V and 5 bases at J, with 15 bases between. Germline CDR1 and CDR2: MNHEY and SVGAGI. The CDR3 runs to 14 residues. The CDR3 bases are TGTGCCAGCAGTGCTGGGGCCCGGTGGTATGGCTACACCTTC. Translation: CASSAGARWYGYTF.

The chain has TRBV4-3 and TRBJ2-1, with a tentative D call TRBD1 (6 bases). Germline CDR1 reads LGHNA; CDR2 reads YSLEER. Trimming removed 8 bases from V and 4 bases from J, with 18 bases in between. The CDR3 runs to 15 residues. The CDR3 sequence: CASSRLRGTYNEQFF. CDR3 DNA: TGCGCCAGCTCCCGACTCAGGGGCACATACAATGAGCAGTTCTTC.

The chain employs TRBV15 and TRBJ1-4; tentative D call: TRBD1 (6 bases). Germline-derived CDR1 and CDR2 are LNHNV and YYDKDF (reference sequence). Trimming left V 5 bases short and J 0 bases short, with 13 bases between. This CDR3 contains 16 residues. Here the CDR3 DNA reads TGTGCCACCAGCGGCACAGGGAAAGCAACTAATGAAAAACTGTTTTTT. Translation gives CATSGTGKATNEKLFF.

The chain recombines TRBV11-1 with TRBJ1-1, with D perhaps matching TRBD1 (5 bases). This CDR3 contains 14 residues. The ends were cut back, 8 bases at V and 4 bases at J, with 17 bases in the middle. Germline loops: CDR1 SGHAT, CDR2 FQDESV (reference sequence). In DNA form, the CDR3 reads TGTGCCAGCCTACTAGCACGGGGGGGCACTGAAGCTTTCTTT. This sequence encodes CASLLARGGTEAFF. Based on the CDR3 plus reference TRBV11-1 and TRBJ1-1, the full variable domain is EAEVAQSPRYKITEKSQAVAFWCDPISGHATLYWYRQILGQGPELLVQFQDESVVDDSQLPKDRFSAERLKGVDSTLKIQPAELGDSAMYLCASLLARGGTEAFFGQGTRLTVV.

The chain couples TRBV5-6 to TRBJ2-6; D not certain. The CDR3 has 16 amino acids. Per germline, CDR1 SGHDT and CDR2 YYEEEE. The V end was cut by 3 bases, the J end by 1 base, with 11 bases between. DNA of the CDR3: TGTGCCAGCAGCTCCCCAAGGAGATCTGGGGCCAACGTCCTGACTTTC. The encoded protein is CASSSPRRSGANVLTF.

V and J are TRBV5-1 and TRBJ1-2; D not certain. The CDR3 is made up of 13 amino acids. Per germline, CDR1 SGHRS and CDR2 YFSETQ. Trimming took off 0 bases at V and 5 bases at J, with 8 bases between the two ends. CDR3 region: CASSLGGEYGYTF. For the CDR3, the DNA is TGCGCCAGCAGCTTGGGGGGAGAGTATGGCTACACCTTC.

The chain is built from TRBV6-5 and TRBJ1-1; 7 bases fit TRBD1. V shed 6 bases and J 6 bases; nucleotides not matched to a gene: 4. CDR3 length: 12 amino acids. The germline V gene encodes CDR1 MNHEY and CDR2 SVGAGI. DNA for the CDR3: TGTGCCAGCAGACGACAGGGTTCTGAAGCTTTCTTT. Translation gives CASRRQGSEAFF.

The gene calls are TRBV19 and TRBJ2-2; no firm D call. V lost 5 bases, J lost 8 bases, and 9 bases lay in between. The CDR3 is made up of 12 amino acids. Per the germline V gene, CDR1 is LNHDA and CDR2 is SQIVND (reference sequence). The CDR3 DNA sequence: TGTGCCAGTAGTCAATTCGGAGGGGAGCTGTTTTTT. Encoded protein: CASSQFGGELFF.

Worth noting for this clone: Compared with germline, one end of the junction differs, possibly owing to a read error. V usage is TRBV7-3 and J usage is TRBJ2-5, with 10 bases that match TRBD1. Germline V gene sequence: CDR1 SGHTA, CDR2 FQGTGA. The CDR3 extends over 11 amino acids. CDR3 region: CASSVRDRGHF. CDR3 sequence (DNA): TGTGCCAGCAGCGTCCGGGACAGGGGCCACTTC.

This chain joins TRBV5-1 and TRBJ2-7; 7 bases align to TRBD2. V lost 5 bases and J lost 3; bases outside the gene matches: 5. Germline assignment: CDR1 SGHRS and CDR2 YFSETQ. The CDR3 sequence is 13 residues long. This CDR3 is CASRSGGGYEQYF. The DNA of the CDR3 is TGCGCCAGCAGATCGGGGGGAGGCTACGAGCAGTACTTC.

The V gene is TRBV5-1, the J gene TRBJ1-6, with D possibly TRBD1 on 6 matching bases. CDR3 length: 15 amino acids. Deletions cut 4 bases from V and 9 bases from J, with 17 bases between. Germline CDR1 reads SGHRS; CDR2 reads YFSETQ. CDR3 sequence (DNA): TGCGCCAGCAGCCCGGGACACCTCGGGGGTTCACCCCTCCACTTT. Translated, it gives CASSPGHLGGSPLHF.

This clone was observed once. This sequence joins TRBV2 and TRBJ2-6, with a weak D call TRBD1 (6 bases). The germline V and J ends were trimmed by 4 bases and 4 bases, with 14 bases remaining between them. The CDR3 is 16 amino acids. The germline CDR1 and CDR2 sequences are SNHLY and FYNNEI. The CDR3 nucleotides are TGTGCCAGCAGTGCAGATAACAGGGCCGGGGCCAACGTCCTGACTTTC. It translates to CASSADNRAGANVLTF. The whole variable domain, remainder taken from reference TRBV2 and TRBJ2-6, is EPEVTQTPSHQVTQMGQEVILRCVPISNHLYFYWYRQILGQKVEFLVSFYNNEISEKSEIFDDQFSVERPDGSNFTLKIRSTKLEDSAMYFCASSADNRAGANVLTFGAGSRLTVL.